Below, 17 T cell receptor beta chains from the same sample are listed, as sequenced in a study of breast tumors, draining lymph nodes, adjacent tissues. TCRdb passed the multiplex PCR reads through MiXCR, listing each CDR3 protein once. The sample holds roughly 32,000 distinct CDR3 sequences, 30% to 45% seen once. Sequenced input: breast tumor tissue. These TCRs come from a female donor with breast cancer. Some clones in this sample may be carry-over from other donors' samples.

CDR3 region: CASSQERGYWTDTQYF. As DNA, the CDR3 is TGCGCCAGCAGCCAAGAGAGGGGGTACTGGACAGATACGCAGTATTTT. The V call is TRBV4-3, the J call TRBJ2-3; weak D call: TRBD1 (6 bases). V lost 0 bases and J lost 3, with 13 bases in between. The CDR3 runs 16 residues. The V gene's germline CDR1 is LGHNA and CDR2 YSLEER.

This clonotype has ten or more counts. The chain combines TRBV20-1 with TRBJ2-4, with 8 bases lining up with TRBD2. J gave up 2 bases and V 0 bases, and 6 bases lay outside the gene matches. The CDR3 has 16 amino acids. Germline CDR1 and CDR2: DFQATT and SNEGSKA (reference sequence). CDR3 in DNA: TGCAGTGCTAGAGATTTACGGGAGGGTCCCAAAAACATTCAGTACTTC. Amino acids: CSARDLREGPKNIQYF.

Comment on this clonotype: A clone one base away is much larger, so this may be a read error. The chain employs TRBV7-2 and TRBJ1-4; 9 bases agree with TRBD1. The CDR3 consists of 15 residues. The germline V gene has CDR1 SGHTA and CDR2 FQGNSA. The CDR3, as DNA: TGTGCCAGCAGCCAAACGGACAGGGGTGATGAAAAACCGTTTTTT. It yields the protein CASSQTDRGDEKPFF.

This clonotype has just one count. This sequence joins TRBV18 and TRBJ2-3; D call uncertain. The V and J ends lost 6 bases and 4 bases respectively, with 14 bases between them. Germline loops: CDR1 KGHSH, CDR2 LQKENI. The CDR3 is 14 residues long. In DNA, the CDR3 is TGTGCCAGCTCCCGCCCCGGAGCGTCAGATACGCAGTATTTT. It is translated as CASSRPGASDTQYF.

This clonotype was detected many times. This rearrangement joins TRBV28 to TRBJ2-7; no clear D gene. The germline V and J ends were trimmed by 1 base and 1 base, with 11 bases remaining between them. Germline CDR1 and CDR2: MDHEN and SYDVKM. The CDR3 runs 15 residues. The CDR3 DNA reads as TGTGCCAGCAGTTTATTGGCGGCCGGATCCTACGAGCAGTACTTC. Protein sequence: CASSLLAAGSYEQYF.

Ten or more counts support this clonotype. The DNA of the CDR3 is TGTGCCAGCAGCTTAGCGTCGGGGCCGAATGAGCAGTTCTTC. Protein product: CASSLASGPNEQFF. V is TRBV7-8 and J is TRBJ2-1; D tentatively fits TRBD1 or TRBD2 (5 bases each). Trimming left V 0 bases short and J 7 bases short, with 10 bases between. Germline loops: CDR1 SGHVS, CDR2 FQNEAQ. The CDR3 extends over 14 amino acids. The whole variable domain, remainder taken from reference TRBV7-8 and TRBJ2-1, is GAGVSQSPRYKVAKRGQDVALRCDPISGHVSLFWYQQALGQGPEFLTYFQNEAQLDKSGLPSDRFFAERPEGSVSTLKIQRTQQEDSAVYLCASSLASGPNEQFFGPGTRLTVL.

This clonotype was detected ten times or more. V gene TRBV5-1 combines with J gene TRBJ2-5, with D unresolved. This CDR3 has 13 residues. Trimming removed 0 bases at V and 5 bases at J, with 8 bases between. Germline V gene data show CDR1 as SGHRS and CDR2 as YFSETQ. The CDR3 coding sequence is TGCGCCAGCAGCTTGGCCGGGTTGGAGACCCAGTACTTC. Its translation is CASSLAGLETQYF. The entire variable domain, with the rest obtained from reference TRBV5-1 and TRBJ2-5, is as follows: KAGVTQTPRYLIKTRGQQVTLSCSPISGHRSVSWYQQTPGQGLQFLFEYFSETQRNKGNFPGRFSGRQFSNSRSEMNVSTLELGDSALYLCASSLAGLETQYFGPGTRLLVL.

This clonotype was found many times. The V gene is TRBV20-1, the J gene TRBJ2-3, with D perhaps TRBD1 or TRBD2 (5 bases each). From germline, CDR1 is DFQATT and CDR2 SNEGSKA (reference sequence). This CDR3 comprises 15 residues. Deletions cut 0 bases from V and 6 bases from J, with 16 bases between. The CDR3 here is CSARDEGRGWDTQYF. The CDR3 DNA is TGCAGTGCTAGAGATGAGGGGCGAGGCTGGGATACGCAGTATTTT.

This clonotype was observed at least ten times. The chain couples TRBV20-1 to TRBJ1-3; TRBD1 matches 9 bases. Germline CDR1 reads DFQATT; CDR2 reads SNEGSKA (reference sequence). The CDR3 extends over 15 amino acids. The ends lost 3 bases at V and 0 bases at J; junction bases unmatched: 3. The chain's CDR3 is CSARDRGFSGNTIYF. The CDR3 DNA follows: TGCAGTGCTAGGGACAGGGGCTTCTCTGGAAACACCATATATTTT.

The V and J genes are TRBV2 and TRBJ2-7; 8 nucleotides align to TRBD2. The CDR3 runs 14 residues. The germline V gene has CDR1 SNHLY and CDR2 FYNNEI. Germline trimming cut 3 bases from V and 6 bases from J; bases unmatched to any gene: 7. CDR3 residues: CASSEGGRSGEQYF. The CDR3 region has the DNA TGTGCCAGCAGTGAGGGCGGGAGGAGCGGCGAGCAGTACTTC. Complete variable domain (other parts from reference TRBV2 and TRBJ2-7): EPEVTQTPSHQVTQMGQEVILRCVPISNHLYFYWYRQILGQKVEFLVSFYNNEISEKSEIFDDQFSVERPDGSNFTLKIRSTKLEDSAMYFCASSEGGRSGEQYFGPGTRLTVT.

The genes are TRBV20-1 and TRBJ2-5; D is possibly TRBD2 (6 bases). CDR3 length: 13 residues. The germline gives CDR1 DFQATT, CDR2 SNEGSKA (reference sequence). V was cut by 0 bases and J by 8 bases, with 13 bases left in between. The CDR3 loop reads CSAREDSRDTQYF. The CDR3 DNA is TGCAGTGCTAGAGAGGATTCGCGGGACACCCAGTACTTC.

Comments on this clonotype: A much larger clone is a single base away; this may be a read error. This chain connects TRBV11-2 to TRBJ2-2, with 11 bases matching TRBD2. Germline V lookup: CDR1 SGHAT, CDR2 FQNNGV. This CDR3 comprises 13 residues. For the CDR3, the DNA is TGTGCCGGCAGCTTAGCGGGAGGGAGGGAGCTGTTTTTT. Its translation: CAGSLAGGRELFF.

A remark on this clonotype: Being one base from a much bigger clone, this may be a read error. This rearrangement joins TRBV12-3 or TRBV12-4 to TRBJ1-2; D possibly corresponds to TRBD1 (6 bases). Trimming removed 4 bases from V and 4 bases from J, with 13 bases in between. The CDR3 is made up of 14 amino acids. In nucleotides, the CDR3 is TGTGCCAGCAGTTCCGCCAGGACAGTCTATGGCTACACCTTC. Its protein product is CASSSARTVYGYTF.

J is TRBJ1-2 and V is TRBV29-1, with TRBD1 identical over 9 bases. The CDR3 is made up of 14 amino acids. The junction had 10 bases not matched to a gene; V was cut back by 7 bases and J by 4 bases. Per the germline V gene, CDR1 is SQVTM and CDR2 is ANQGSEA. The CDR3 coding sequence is TGCAGCGCTACACTTGGACAGGGGAGCTATGGCTACACCTTC. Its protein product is CSATLGQGSYGYTF.

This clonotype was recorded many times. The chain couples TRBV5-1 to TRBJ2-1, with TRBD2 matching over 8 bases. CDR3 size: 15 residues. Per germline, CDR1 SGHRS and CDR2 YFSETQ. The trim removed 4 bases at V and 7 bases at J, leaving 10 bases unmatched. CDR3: CASSAGLEALNEQFF. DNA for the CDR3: TGCGCCAGCAGCGCGGGACTAGAGGCGTTGAATGAGCAGTTCTTC.

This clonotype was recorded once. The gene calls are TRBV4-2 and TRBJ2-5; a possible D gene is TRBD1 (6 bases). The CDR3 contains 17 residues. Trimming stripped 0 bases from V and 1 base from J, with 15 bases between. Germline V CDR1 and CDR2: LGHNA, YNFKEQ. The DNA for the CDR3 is TGTGCCAGCAGCCAAGAAAGGACAGTTGATAGCCAAGAGACCCAGTACTTC. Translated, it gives CASSQERTVDSQETQYF.

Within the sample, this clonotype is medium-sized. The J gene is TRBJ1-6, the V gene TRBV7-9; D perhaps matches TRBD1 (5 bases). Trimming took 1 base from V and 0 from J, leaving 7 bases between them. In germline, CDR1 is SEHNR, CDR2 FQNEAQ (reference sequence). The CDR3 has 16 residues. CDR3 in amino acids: CASSLGGSSYNSPLHF. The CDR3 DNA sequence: TGTGCCAGCAGCTTAGGGGGGAGCTCCTATAATTCACCCCTCCACTTT. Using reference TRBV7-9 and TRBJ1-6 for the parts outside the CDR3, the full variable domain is DTGVSQNPRHKITKRGQNVTFRCDPISEHNRLYWYRQTLGQGPEFLTYFQNEAQLEKSRLLSDRFSAERPKGSFSTLEIQRTEQGDSAMYLCASSLGGSSYNSPLHFGNGTRLTVT.